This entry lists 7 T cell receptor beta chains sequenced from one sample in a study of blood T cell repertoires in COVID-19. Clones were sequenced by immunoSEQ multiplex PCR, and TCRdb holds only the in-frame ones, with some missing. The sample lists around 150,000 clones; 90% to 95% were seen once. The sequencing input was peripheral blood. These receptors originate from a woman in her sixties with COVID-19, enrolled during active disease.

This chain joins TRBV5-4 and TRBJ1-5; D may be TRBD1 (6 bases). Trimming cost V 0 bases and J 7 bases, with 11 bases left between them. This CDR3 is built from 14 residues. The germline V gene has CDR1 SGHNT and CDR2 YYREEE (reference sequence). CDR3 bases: TGTGCCAGCAGCTTGGGGGCAGGGGACCAGCCCCAGCATTTT. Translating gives CASSLGAGDQPQHF.

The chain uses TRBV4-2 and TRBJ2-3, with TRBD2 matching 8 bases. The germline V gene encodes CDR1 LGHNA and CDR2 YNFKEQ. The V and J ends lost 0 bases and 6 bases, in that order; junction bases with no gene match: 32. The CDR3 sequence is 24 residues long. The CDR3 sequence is CASSQDSRRKWSVSGLGVSDTQYF. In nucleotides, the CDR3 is TGTGCCAGCAGCCAAGATTCTAGGAGAAAATGGTCCGTCTCGGGACTAGGGGTTTCGGATACGCAGTATTTT.

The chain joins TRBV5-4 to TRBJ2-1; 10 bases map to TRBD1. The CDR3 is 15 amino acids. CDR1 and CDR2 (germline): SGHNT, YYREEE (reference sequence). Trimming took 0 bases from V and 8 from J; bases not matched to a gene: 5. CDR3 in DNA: TGTGCCAGCAGCTTGGGTGGGACAGGGGACGATGAGCAGTTCTTC. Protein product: CASSLGGTGDDEQFF.

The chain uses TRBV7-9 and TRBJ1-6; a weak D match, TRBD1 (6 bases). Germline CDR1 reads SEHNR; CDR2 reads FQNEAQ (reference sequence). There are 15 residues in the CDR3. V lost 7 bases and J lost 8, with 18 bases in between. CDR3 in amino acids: CASTDPGAVYSPLHF. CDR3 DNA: TGTGCCAGCACCGATCCAGGGGCTGTTTATTCACCCCTCCACTTT.

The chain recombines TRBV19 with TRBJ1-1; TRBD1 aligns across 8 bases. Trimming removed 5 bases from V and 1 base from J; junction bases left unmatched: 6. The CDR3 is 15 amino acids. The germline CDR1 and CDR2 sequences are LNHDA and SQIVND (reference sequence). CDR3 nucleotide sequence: TGTGCCAGTAGTGCGCGGACAGGGTGGAACACTGAAGCTTTCTTT. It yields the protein CASSARTGWNTEAFF.

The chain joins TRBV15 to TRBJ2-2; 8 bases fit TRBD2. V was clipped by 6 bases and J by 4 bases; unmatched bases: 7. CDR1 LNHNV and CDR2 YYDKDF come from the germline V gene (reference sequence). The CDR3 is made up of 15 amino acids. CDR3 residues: CATRSGGHITGELFF. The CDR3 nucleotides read TGTGCCACCAGAAGCGGGGGACACATCACCGGGGAGCTGTTTTTT.

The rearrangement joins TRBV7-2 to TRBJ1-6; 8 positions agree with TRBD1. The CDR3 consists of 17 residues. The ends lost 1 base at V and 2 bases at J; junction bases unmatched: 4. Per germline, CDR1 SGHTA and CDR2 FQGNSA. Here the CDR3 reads CASSLVQGGTYNSPLHF. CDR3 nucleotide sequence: TGTGCCAGCAGCTTAGTACAGGGGGGTACCTATAATTCACCCCTCCACTTT.